The sequence of this TCR beta chain was determined in a study of blood T cells in healthy people across ages. This clonotype was counted only a few times. Together with a sample-barcoded 5' primer, a J-beta primer mix was included in a second PCR lasting 7 to 11 cycles. One entry per CDR3 protein, called by TCRdb with MiXCR from the 5' RACE reads. The repertoire has more than 900,000 distinct CDR3 sequences, approximately 32% of them found once; the top ten carry roughly 10%. This CDR3 is 18 amino acids long. V shed 3 bases and J 0 bases; nucleotides not matched to a gene: 5. Germline assignment: CDR1 MGHRA and CDR2 YSYEKL. These data are also associated with another study on T cells of mothers and their children.

The clonotype was recovered from a woman aged 40 to 50 in good health. Sequenced input: blood. The chain has TRBV4-1 and TRBJ1-4; 12 bases align to TRBD1. The CDR3 here is CASSQGTGGLTTNEKLFF. The DNA of the CDR3 is TGCGCCAGCAGCCAGGGGACAGGGGGCCTAACAACTAATGAAAAACTGTTTTTT.